This T cell receptor (beta chain) appears in the sequencing data of a study of pediatric ulcerative colitis (dated by TCRdb to about 2019). Regarding the complete study: Among the ulcerative colitis patients, about seven had pancolitis and two had left-sided colitis, and histology in every patient was consistent with ulcerative colitis. By Pediatric Ulcerative Colitis Activity Index, two patients had mild disease, several had moderate disease and three had acute severe colitis. Roughly ten newly diagnosed, treatment-naive pediatric ulcerative colitis patients and a handful of non-IBD control children each provided paired blood and rectal samples.

Before the diagnostic colonoscopy, none of the ulcerative colitis patients had been given immunosuppressive medication. Blood was sampled at the same time as the colonoscopy. The Wizard kit (Promega) was used to extract genomic DNA from both blood and intestinal samples. The study at large found these results: The healthy control group was small, with only a handful of individuals. Rectal repertoire features separated controls, mild-moderate and acute severe colitis patients; acute severe colitis showed reduced rectal diversity due to clonal expansions. Compared with controls, ulcerative colitis patients showed significantly higher autologous blood-rectal clonal overlap, a finding that suggests increased T cell trafficking to inflamed tissue. For technical reasons, substantially fewer templates were yielded by the blood samples of two patients, and these blood samples were excluded from blood-rectal overlap analysis. A couple of rectal CDR3 clonotypes were found in every ulcerative colitis patient but in no control. Because the repertoires came from total lymphocyte DNA, rare subsets such as regulatory T cells may have patterns that are not reflected.

The CDR3 has 14 amino acids, counting the end cysteine and phenylalanine. CDR3 DNA only is kept here, 42 bases in frame from base 1. The germline V gene supplies CDR1 SGHVS and CDR2 FQNEAQ. At the junction V is shortened by 6 bases and J by 0 bases, with 12 bases in between. Points on this clone: It lacks a known antigen. The input lacks base qualities; no much larger clone sits a single base away.

Through the immunoSEQ TRB Survey service, multiplex V and J primers were used to amplify rearranged CDR3 beta regions from genomic DNA. To keep sequencing depth equal across samples, survey-level depth of up to 500,000 reads per sample was applied. Libraries were purified, pooled and sequenced on Illumina technology. The paper's data handling went like this. Productive clonality, sample overlap, pairwise scatters, CDR3 beta length, V/D/J gene usage and productiveness were all assessed with the immunoSEQ online tools. Calculated diversity was defined as the number of unique rearrangements divided by total templates, multiplied by 100, and Shannon and Simpson indices were computed as well. Principal component analysis used the R prcomp function and ggbiplot package on Z-score normalized data. Blood-rectal clonal overlap within each subject was quantified with Morisita's index. TCRdb re-hosts the immuneACCESS table, in-frame sequences only. Its copies lack some clones; in the studies checked, an unresolved V gene accounts for under half of them, and the cause for the rest is not known. V and J calls and clone size are those listed in that table; D and trimming were worked out from the DNA. The sample data list 30,000 or so clones, and about four fifths of these were observed just once. Around 4.4% of the sample lies in the top ten.

The origin of this receptor is a boy aged 5-17 years with severe ulcerative colitis. This receptor chain uses TRBV7-8 and TRBJ2-7; no D gene call is confident. Input material: blood. The CDR3 reads as follows: CASSWRLNSYEQYF. The DNA is TGTGCCAGCAGTTGGCGGCTTAACTCCTACGAGCAGTACTTC.